This passage covers 5 T cell receptor beta chains from one sample sequenced in a study of cytomegalovirus exposure and HLA in healthy donors. Vbeta (60) and Jbeta (13) primers were used in the PCR. Data came from immunoSEQ multiplex PCR; TCRdb stores just in-frame clones and leaves some out. The table includes about 150,000 clones, 80% to 85% detected once. The sequenced sample was PBMCs. Receptors originate from a woman aged 25 to 45 in good health and CMV-seronegative.

J is TRBJ2-3 and V is TRBV2; 8 nucleotides align to TRBD2. The CDR3 has 13 residues. V lost 0 bases and J lost 9; bases outside the gene matches: 2. The germline CDR1 and CDR2 sequences are SNHLY and FYNNEI. CDR3 nucleotides: TGTGCCAGCAGTGAAGCCCGGGGGGGGACGCAGTATTTT. This gives the protein CASSEARGGTQYF.

The chain links TRBV6-5 to TRBJ2-5; 8 bases fit TRBD2. The V and J ends lost 5 bases and 5 bases, in that order; junction bases with no gene match: 4. The germline V gene encodes CDR1 MNHEY and CDR2 SVGAGI. The CDR3 extends over 13 amino acids. Here the CDR3 reads CASSRGGRETQYF. DNA of the CDR3: TGTGCCAGCAGTCGGGGGGGCAGGGAGACCCAGTACTTC.

This clone occurred a few times. The CDR3: CASSRTSGAGFGEQFF. CDR3 DNA: TGTGCCAGCAGCCGTACTAGCGGCGCGGGGTTTGGTGAGCAGTTCTTC. The chain combines TRBV7-2 with TRBJ2-1; 8 bases map to TRBD2. Germline V gene lookup returns CDR1 SGHTA and CDR2 FQGNSA. The CDR3 runs to 16 residues. The V and J ends lost 5 bases and 9 bases, in that order; junction bases with no gene match: 15. The full variable domain, with the rest looked up from reference TRBV7-2 and TRBJ2-1, is GAGVSQSPSNKVTEKGKDVELRCDPISGHTALYWYRQSLGQGLEFLIYFQGNSAPDKSGLPSDRFSAERTGGSVSTLTIQRTQQEDSAVYLCASSRTSGAGFGEQFFGPGTRLTVL.

The gene calls are TRBV19 and TRBJ2-2; 9 bases map to TRBD1. The germline V gene encodes CDR1 LNHDA and CDR2 SQIVND (reference sequence). With V trimmed by 7 bases and J by 0 bases, 6 bases remained unmatched. The CDR3 is 16 residues long. DNA of the CDR3: TGTGCCAGTACCCTACAGGGGGCTGCGAACACCGGGGAGCTGTTTTTT. This translates into CASTLQGAANTGELFF. Filled out from reference TRBV19 and TRBJ2-2, the complete variable domain reads DGGITQSPKYLFRKEGQNVTLSCEQNLNHDAMYWYRQDPGQGLRLIYYSQIVNDFQKGDIAEGYSVSREKKESFPLTVTSAQKNPTAFYLCASTLQGAANTGELFFGEGSRLTVL.

This chain links TRBV5-1 with TRBJ1-6, with 8 positions matching TRBD1. The CDR3 is 13 residues long. Germline V gene sequence: CDR1 SGHRS, CDR2 YFSETQ. Trimming took 9 bases from V and 8 from J; bases not matched to a gene: 7. Here the CDR3 reads CATRPTGDSPLHF. The CDR3 DNA is TGCGCCACCAGGCCGACAGGGGATTCACCCCTCCACTTT. Full variable domain (outside the CDR3, taken from reference TRBV5-1 and TRBJ1-6): KAGVTQTPRYLIKTRGQQVTLSCSPISGHRSVSWYQQTPGQGLQFLFEYFSETQRNKGNFPGRFSGRQFSNSRSEMNVSTLELGDSALYLCATRPTGDSPLHFGNGTRLTVT.